Below are 18 T cell receptor beta chains sequenced from a single sample in a study of identifying expanded T cells in peripheral blood. Measured with immunoSEQ multiplex PCR; TCRdb has only the in-frame clones, and not every one. Here the sample spans approximately 83,000 clones, around 84% being singletons. The sample consisted of blood. The receptor set was obtained from a person aged 18-70 years in good health.

CDR3 sequence: CATFRTGNTGELFF. CDR3 DNA sequence: TGTGCCACCTTTCGGACAGGCAACACCGGGGAGCTGTTTTTT. The chain is built from TRBV18 and TRBJ2-2; 7 bases align to TRBD1. V shed 10 bases, J shed 2 bases, and the junction held 7 bases outside the gene matches. Per germline, CDR1 KGHSH and CDR2 LQKENI. There are 14 residues in the CDR3.

The rearrangement links TRBV5-1 to TRBJ2-2, with D possibly TRBD2 on 5 matching bases. The V gene lost 0 bases and the J gene lost 4 bases, with 10 bases spanning the gap. Germline V CDR1 and CDR2: SGHRS, YFSETQ. This CDR3 region has 15 residues. The CDR3 sequence: CASSLGGAGTGELFF. CDR3 bases: TGCGCCAGCAGCTTGGGGGGAGCAGGCACCGGGGAGCTGTTTTTT.

This rearrangement joins TRBV28 to TRBJ1-6; D ambiguous. The CDR3 extends over 16 amino acids. The germline CDR1 and CDR2 sequences are MDHEN and SYDVKM. V was cut by 1 base and J by 0 bases, with 7 bases left in between. The CDR3 DNA reads as TGTGCCAGCAGTTTATATCGGAGCTCCTATAATTCACCCCTCCACTTT. Translating it yields CASSLYRSSYNSPLHF.

This clone is deemed medium-sized. This chain connects TRBV6-1 to TRBJ2-5, with TRBD2 identical over 8 bases. The CDR3 sequence is 14 residues long. V was clipped by 5 bases and J by 2 bases; unmatched bases: 4. Germline V lookup: CDR1 MNHNS, CDR2 SASEGT. DNA of the CDR3: TGTGCCAGCAGTCAGGGACTAGAGCAAGAGACCCAGTACTTC. It encodes CASSQGLEQETQYF.

V usage is TRBV6-1 and J usage is TRBJ1-4, with no clear D. Per germline, CDR1 MNHNS and CDR2 SASEGT. Trimming removed 0 bases from V and 4 bases from J, with 12 bases in between. The CDR3 has 16 amino acids. CDR3 DNA sequence: TGTGCCAGCAGTGAAGCCACCCGCAGAGGTAATGAAAAACTGTTTTTT. Translated: CASSEATRRGNEKLFF.

V usage is TRBV5-1 and J usage is TRBJ2-3; a possible D gene is TRBD2 (5 bases). This CDR3 has 14 residues. Per germline, CDR1 SGHRS and CDR2 YFSETQ. V lost 4 bases and J lost 4, with 13 bases in between. CDR3 coding DNA: TGCGCCAGCAGCCAGACTATTCGAGCAGATACGCAGTATTTT. Translated: CASSQTIRADTQYF.

This clone was seen a few times. The gene calls are TRBV19 and TRBJ1-2; maybe TRBD1 (5 bases). Germline-derived CDR1 and CDR2 are LNHDA and SQIVND (reference sequence). V shed 7 bases and J shed 7 bases, with 16 bases lying between them. CDR3 length equals 13 residues. CDR3 in amino acids: CASTREGRLGYTF. The CDR3 DNA is TGTGCCAGTACTCGCGAGGGACGACTTGGCTACACCTTC.

The gene calls are TRBV6-1 and TRBJ2-5; D gene ambiguous. In germline, CDR1 is MNHNS, CDR2 SASEGT. V shed 2 bases and J shed 0 bases, with 10 bases lying between them. There are 15 residues in the CDR3. CDR3 amino acids: CASSEQTEYQETQYF. CDR3 in DNA: TGTGCCAGCAGTGAACAAACTGAGTACCAAGAGACCCAGTACTTC.

The chain joins TRBV9 to TRBJ1-4; D is uncertain. The CDR3 has 15 residues. V lost 0 bases and J 6 bases, leaving 12 bases between the germline ends. Germline lookup yields CDR1 SGDLS and CDR2 YYNGEE. The CDR3 DNA follows: TGTGCCAGCAGCGTAGGGACGCGGTTGTATGAAAAACTGTTTTTT. Protein product: CASSVGTRLYEKLFF.

The chain joins TRBV2 to TRBJ1-2; D not certain. V was shortened by 2 bases and J by 4 bases, with 17 bases between the two germline ends. CDR1 and CDR2 from the germline V gene are SNHLY and FYNNEI. This CDR3 contains 16 residues. The CDR3 spells CASSEFRATPLYGYTF. Here the CDR3 DNA reads TGTGCCAGCAGTGAATTTAGGGCTACTCCCCTCTATGGCTACACCTTC.

The chain couples TRBV7-2 to TRBJ2-7; a possible D gene is TRBD2 (5 bases). The germline gives CDR1 SGHTA, CDR2 FQGNSA. The CDR3 contains 14 residues. V lost 5 bases, J lost 4 bases, and 15 bases lay in between. The CDR3 sequence: CASSPGLPLYEQYF. CDR3 in DNA: TGTGCCAGCAGCCCCGGACTGCCACTATACGAGCAGTACTTC.

V gene TRBV20-1 combines with J gene TRBJ1-1; D uncertain. The germline V and J ends were trimmed by 3 bases and 5 bases, with 7 bases remaining between them. CDR3 size: 11 residues. Germline CDR1 reads DFQATT; CDR2 reads SNEGSKA (reference sequence). This chain's CDR3 is CSARWGTEAFF. CDR3 bases: TGCAGTGCTAGGTGGGGAACTGAAGCTTTCTTT.

This chain connects TRBV6-6 to TRBJ1-2; the D gene is possibly TRBD1 (6 bases). Germline V gene lookup returns CDR1 MNHNY and CDR2 SVGAGI (reference sequence). This CDR3 spans 11 amino acids. Between the trimmed V and J ends, which lost 6 bases and 6 bases, there was a span of 8 bases. CDR3 bases: TGTGCCAGCAGAAGACAGGATGGCTACACCTTC. Translating it yields CASRRQDGYTF.

The J gene is TRBJ1-6, the V gene TRBV7-2; D unclear. The CDR3 has 13 residues. Germline CDR1 and CDR2: SGHTA and FQGNSA. V shed 1 base and J shed 6 bases, with 4 bases lying between them. In nucleotides, the CDR3 is TGTGCCAGCAGCTTAGGCTCTAATTCACCCCTCCACTTT. As protein: CASSLGSNSPLHF.

The rearrangement links TRBV5-1 to TRBJ1-1, with a possible D match to TRBD1 (6 bases). The ends were cut back, 0 bases at V and 10 bases at J, with 22 bases in the middle. The germline CDR1 and CDR2 sequences are SGHRS and YFSETQ. The CDR3 sequence is 16 residues long. This CDR3 is CASSLGSAQGRRGAFF. CDR3 DNA sequence: TGCGCCAGCAGCTTGGGGTCGGCACAGGGACGGAGGGGAGCTTTCTTT.

This clone appeared a single time. V gene TRBV11-3 combines with J gene TRBJ2-7; no reliable D call. The CDR3 is made up of 12 amino acids. CDR1 SGHNT and CDR2 YENEEA come from the germline V gene. V was trimmed by 5 bases and J by 3 bases, leaving 8 bases between them. The CDR3 sequence is CASSGFRYEQYF. The CDR3 nucleotides are TGTGCCAGCAGCGGTTTTCGCTACGAGCAGTACTTC. Supplemented by reference TRBV11-3 and TRBJ2-7, the full variable domain reads EAGVVQSPRYKIIEKKQPVAFWCNPISGHNTLYWYLQNLGQGPELLIRYENEEAVDDSQLPKDRFSAERLKGVDSTLKIQPAELGDSAVYLCASSGFRYEQYFGPGTRLTVT.

This sequence joins TRBV19 and TRBJ1-2; D possibly corresponds to TRBD1 (6 bases). The CDR3 sequence is 14 residues long. Germline V gene lookup returns CDR1 LNHDA and CDR2 SQIVND (reference sequence). Between the trimmed V and J ends, which lost 5 bases and 4 bases, there was a span of 14 bases. As DNA, the CDR3 is TGTGCCAGTAGTGATAACAGGGTGACCTATGGCTACACCTTC. Protein sequence: CASSDNRVTYGYTF.

V and J are TRBV7-9 and TRBJ2-5; 9 bases match TRBD2. Germline V CDR1 and CDR2: SEHNR, FQNEAQ (reference sequence). The V and J ends lost 2 bases and 5 bases, in that order; junction bases with no gene match: 6. The CDR3 is made up of 15 amino acids. The CDR3 sequence: CASSLSGGPTETQYF. The CDR3, as DNA: TGTGCCAGCAGCTTAAGCGGGGGGCCGACGGAGACCCAGTACTTC.